This T cell receptor (beta chain) was retrieved from a study of blood T cell repertoires in COVID-19. Whole-study context: Collection of acute and convalescent COVID-19 samples took place in the United States, Italy and Spain.

The method was immunoSEQ multiplex PCR; TCRdb's version includes in-frame clones alone and lacks a portion of them. Of about 220,000 clones listed, approximately 80% are singletons. Per the germline V gene, CDR1 is SGHTS and CDR2 is YDEGEE. The CDR3 is made up of 17 amino acids. V was clipped by 4 bases and J by 1 base; unmatched bases: 9. The sequenced material came from peripheral blood. The sequence was obtained from a human donor in a cohort sampled during active COVID-19. J is TRBJ1-1 and V is TRBV5-8; 11 bases are shared with TRBD1. The CDR3 loop is CASSPKDRGLWNTEAFF. DNA for the CDR3: TGTGCCAGCAGCCCCAAGGACAGGGGGCTTTGGAACACTGAAGCTTTCTTT. The full variable domain, in which reference TRBV5-8 and TRBJ1-1 provide the parts outside the CDR3, is EAGVTQSPTHLIKTRGQQATLRCSPISGHTSVYWYQQALGLGLQFLLWYDEGEERNRGNFPPRFSGRQFPNYSSELNVNALELEDSALYLCASSPKDRGLWNTEAFFGQGTRLTVV.